A selection of T cell receptor beta chains follows, all from one sample in a study of control samples from healthy donors and cancer patients. This table comes from immunoSEQ multiplex PCR, and its TCRdb copy is limited to in-frame clones, with some not included. Of roughly 43,000 clones detected, roughly 94% appear once; the ten largest clones hold 20% to 30%. The specimen sequenced was blood. Receptor source: a man aged 60 to 69 in good health. CDR3s include the opening cysteine and the closing phenylalanine or tryptophan. D genes are given only for firm matches. Only part of the rows carry a size: once, few, many, or a class if the clone is expanded.

>TRBJ1-2|17|-|TRBV18|-
CASSHITGLASPYGYTF
TGTGCCAGCTCACACATCACGGGACTGGCCTCCCCCTATGGCTACACCTTC
>TRBJ1-4|16|-|TRBV11-2|once
CASSPPGASINEKLFF
TGTGCCAGCAGCCCCCCGGGGGCATCCATCAATGAAAAACTGTTTTTT
>TRBJ1-5|14|-|TRBV5-1|-
CASSAGYSNQPQHF
TGCGCCAGCAGTGCAGGGTATAGCAATCAGCCCCAGCATTTT
>TRBJ2-5|15|TRBD2|TRBV7-9|once
CASSSGLAVFEAQYF
TGTGCCAGCAGCTCGGGACTAGCGGTCTTTGAGGCCCAGTACTTC
>TRBJ2-6|17|TRBD1|TRBV5-4|-
CASSFPTGTSGANVLTF
TGTGCCAGCAGCTTTCCGACAGGGACCTCTGGGGCCAACGTCCTGACTTTC
>TRBJ2-7|15|-|TRBV11-2|-
CASSKIQGRSYEQYF
TGTGCCAGCAGCAAGATACAGGGTCGCTCCTACGAGCAGTACTTC
>TRBJ1-5|13|-|TRBV10-1|-
CASASGLDQPQHF
TGCGCCAGCGCTTCAGGGTTAGATCAGCCCCAGCATTTT
>TRBJ1-5|13|-|TRBV19|few
CASRWGEGQPQHF
TGTGCCAGTAGGTGGGGGGAGGGTCAGCCCCAGCATTTT
>TRBJ1-5|13|-|TRBV3-1/TRBV3-2|-
CASNDGGNQPQHF
TGTGCCAGCAACGACGGAGGGAATCAGCCCCAGCATTTT
>TRBJ2-5|12|-|TRBV2|-
CASSGIGQTQYF
TGTGCCAGCAGCGGGATCGGTCAGACCCAGTACTTC
>TRBJ2-3|13|-|TRBV5-8|-
CASSFEGTDTQYF
TGTGCCAGCAGCTTTGAGGGAACAGATACGCAGTATTTT
>TRBJ2-3|14|-|TRBV7-3|-
CASSLRASTDTQYF
TGTGCCAGCAGCCTGAGGGCCTCCACAGATACGCAGTATTTT
>TRBJ1-5|16|TRBD1|TRBV6-1|-
CASSDTPRDSGQPQHF
TGTGCCAGCAGTGACACACCCCGGGACAGTGGACAGCCCCAGCATTTT
>TRBJ2-3|15|-|TRBV5-4|-
CASARGGQGADTQYF
TGTGCCAGCGCCAGGGGGGGCCAGGGTGCAGATACGCAGTATTTT
>TRBJ2-7|11|-|TRBV7-9|-
CASSQGSEQYF
TGTGCCAGCAGCCAGGGAAGCGAGCAGTACTTC
>TRBJ2-1|13|-|TRBV3-1/TRBV3-2|-
CASSGGTMGEQFF
TGTGCCAGCAGCGGCGGGACAATGGGTGAGCAGTTCTTC
>TRBJ2-1|15|TRBD2|TRBV4-1|-
CASSFSGSPYNEQFF
TGCGCCAGCAGCTTTAGCGGGAGTCCCTACAATGAGCAGTTCTTC
>TRBJ2-2|15|-|TRBV1|-
CTSSGGLTWYGELFF
TGCACCAGCAGCGGGGGGCTGACTTGGTACGGGGAGCTGTTTTTT
>TRBJ2-7|15|-|TRBV7-9|-
CASSSKTGQRDEQYF
TGTGCCAGCAGCTCCAAGACAGGGCAGCGGGACGAGCAGTACTTC